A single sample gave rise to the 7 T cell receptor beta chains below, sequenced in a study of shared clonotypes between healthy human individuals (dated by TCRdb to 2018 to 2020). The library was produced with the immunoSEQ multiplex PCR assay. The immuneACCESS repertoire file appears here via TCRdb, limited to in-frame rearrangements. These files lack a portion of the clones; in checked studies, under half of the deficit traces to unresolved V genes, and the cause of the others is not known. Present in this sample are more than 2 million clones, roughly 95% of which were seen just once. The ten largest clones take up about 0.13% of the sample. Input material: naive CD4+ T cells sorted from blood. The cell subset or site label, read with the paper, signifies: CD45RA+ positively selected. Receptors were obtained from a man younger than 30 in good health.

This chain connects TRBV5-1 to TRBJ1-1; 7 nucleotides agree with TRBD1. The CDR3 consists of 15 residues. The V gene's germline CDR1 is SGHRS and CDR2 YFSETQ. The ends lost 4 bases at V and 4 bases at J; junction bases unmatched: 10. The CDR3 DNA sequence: TGCGCCAGCAGCCCATTAGGACAGGTCGGCACTGAAGCTTTCTTT. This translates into CASSPLGQVGTEAFF. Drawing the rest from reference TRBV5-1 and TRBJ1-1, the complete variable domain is KAGVTQTPRYLIKTRGQQVTLSCSPISGHRSVSWYQQTPGQGLQFLFEYFSETQRNKGNFPGRFSGRQFSNSRSEMNVSTLELGDSALYLCASSPLGQVGTEAFFGQGTRLTVV.

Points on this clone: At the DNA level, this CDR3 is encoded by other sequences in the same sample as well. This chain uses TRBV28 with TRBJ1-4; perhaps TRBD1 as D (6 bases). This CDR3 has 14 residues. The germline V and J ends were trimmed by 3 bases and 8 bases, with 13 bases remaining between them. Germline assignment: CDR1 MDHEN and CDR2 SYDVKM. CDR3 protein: CASSFGGIGEKLFF. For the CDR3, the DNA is TGTGCCAGCAGTTTCGGGGGCATTGGAGAAAAACTGTTTTTT. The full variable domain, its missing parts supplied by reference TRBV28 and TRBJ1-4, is DVKVTQSSRYLVKRTGEKVFLECVQDMDHENMFWYRQDPGLGLRLIYFSYDVKMKEKGDIPEGYSVSREKKERFSLILESASTNQTSMYLCASSFGGIGEKLFFGSGTQLSVL.

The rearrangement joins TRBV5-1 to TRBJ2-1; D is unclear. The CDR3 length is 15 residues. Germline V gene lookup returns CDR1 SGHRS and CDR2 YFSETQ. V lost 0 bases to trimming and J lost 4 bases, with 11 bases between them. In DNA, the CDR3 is TGCGCCAGCAGCTTGGCTGACTCTCTTTACAATGAGCAGTTCTTC. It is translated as CASSLADSLYNEQFF.

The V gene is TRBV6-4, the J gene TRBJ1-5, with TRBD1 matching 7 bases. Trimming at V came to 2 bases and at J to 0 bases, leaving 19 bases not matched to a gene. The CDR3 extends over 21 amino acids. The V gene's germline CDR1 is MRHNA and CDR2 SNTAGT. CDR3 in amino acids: CASSDPPPTGSRLNSNQPQHF. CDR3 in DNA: TGTGCCAGCAGTGACCCTCCCCCGACAGGGTCAAGGCTAAATAGCAATCAGCCCCAGCATTTT.

CDR3 DNA sequence: TGCGCCAGCAGCCAAGATTACGGCAGTTTCGGTCTCTATGGCTACACCTTC. As protein: CASSQDYGSFGLYGYTF. The chain employs TRBV4-1 and TRBJ1-2; no reliable D call. Germline values: CDR1 MGHRA, CDR2 YSYEKL. This CDR3 spans 17 amino acids. V was clipped by 0 bases and J by 4 bases, with 18 bases between them.

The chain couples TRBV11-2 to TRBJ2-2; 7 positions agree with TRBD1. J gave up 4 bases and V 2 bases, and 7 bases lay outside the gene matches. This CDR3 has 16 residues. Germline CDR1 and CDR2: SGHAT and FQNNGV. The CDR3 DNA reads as TGTGCCAGCAGCTTACGTGGGGGACAGACCACCGGGGAGCTGTTTTTT. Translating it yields CASSLRGGQTTGELFF.

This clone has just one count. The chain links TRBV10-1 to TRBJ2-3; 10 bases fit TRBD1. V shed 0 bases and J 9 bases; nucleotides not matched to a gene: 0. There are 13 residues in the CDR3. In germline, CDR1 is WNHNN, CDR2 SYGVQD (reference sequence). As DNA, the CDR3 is TGCGCCAGCAGTGAGTCGGGACAGGGGACGCAGTATTTT. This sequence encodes CASSESGQGTQYF.